This T cell receptor (beta chain) was retrieved from a study of T cells expressing NK-cell markers. For the study at large: Source material for TCR beta repertoires consisted of sorted CD3+CD56+NKG2C+, CD3+CD56+NKG2C- and CD3+CD56-NKG2C+ T cells. Whole-study findings and limits: Dominant NKG2C+ clonotypes in six donors made up about 1.0-8% of CD8+ T cells.

From its re-call of the 5' RACE reads, TCRdb lists each CDR3 protein once, without DNA. The ten most abundant clones cover around 5% of a sample with roughly 380,000 distinct CDR3 sequences. Germline lookup yields CDR1 LGHNA and CDR2 YNFKEQ. CDR3 size: 16 residues. On this clonotype: Its specificity is unknown.

This chain uses TRBV4-2 with TRBJ2-2. What was sequenced was blood T cells: a sorted CD56 or NKG2C T cell subset, CD4+ or CD8+ T cells, or bulk PBMC T cells (not recorded which). The source is a man aged 18 to 69 in good health. The CDR3 is CASSQHLGPNTGELFF.